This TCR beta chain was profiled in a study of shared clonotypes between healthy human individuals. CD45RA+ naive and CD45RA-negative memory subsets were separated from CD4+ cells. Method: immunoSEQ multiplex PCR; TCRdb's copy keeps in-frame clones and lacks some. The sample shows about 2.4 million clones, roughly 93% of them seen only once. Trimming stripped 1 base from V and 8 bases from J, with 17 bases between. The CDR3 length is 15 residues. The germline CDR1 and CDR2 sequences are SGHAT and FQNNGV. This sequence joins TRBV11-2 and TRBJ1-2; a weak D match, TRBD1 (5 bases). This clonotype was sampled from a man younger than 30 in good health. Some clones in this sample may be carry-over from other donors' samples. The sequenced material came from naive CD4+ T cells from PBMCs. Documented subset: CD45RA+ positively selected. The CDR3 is CASSLVGPPVGGYTF. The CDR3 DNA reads TGTGCCAGCAGCTTAGTGGGACCGCCCGTGGGGGGCTACACCTTC. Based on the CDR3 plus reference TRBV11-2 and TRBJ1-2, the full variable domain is EAGVAQSPRYKIIEKRQSVAFWCNPISGHATLYWYQQILGQGPKLLIQFQNNGVVDDSQLPKDRFSAERLKGVDSTLKIQPAKLEDSAVYLCASSLVGPPVGGYTFGSGTRLTVV.